What follows is one T cell receptor beta chain and its context. The CDR3 length is 16 residues. Germline assignment: CDR1 LNHDA and CDR2 SQIVND (reference sequence). Germline trimming cut 1 base from V and 1 base from J; bases unmatched to any gene: 2. The data derive from a study of blood T cell repertoires in COVID-19. Clones were read by immunoSEQ multiplex PCR, and TCRdb kept only the in-frame ones, dropping some. The sample records some 60,000 clones, 65% to 80% being singletons. The receptor's source is a man younger than 40 with COVID-19, enrolled during active disease. V gene TRBV19 combines with J gene TRBJ2-2, with 8 bases identical to TRBD2. The specimen was peripheral blood. This chain's CDR3 is CASSIVSGGNTGELFF. Here the CDR3 DNA reads TGTGCCAGTAGTATAGTAAGCGGGGGGAACACCGGGGAGCTGTTTTTT.